The 18 T cell receptor beta chains in this list originate from one sample, sequenced in a study of graft-versus-host responses after intestinal transplantation. TCRdb's copy holds only in-frame clones and misses some; the assay was immunoSEQ multiplex PCR. The table records approximately 38,000 clones, roughly 80% of them present only once. Sequencing used PBMCs, obtained about 160 weeks after transplant. These receptor sequences come from a human patient who received an intestinal transplant, so some T cells may come from the graft donor.

The chain employs TRBV5-4 and TRBJ2-2; D could derive from TRBD1 or TRBD2 (5 bases each). V lost 3 bases and J lost 5, with 5 bases in between. The CDR3 extends over 12 amino acids. Germline V lookup: CDR1 SGHNT, CDR2 YYREEE (reference sequence). CDR3 residues: CASSWGTGELFF. CDR3 sequence (DNA): TGTGCCAGCAGCTGGGGGACCGGGGAGCTGTTTTTT.

This clone is judged medium-sized. V is TRBV5-5 and J is TRBJ2-1, with D perhaps being TRBD1 or TRBD2 (6 bases each). This CDR3 spans 13 amino acids. The V gene's germline CDR1 is SGHKS and CDR2 YYEKEE (reference sequence). Trimming took 4 bases from V and 7 from J, leaving 12 bases between them. The CDR3, as DNA: TGTGCCAGCAGCCTAACAGGGAGGAATGAGCAGTTCTTC. The encoded protein is CASSLTGRNEQFF.

Here the CDR3 DNA reads TGTGCCAGCAGTTTACCGGCAGGGCCAACCTCCAACGTCCTGACTTTC. This encodes CASSLPAGPTSNVLTF. The genes are TRBV28 and TRBJ2-6; possibly TRBD1 for D (5 bases). V shed 2 bases and J shed 8 bases, with 16 bases lying between them. The length of the CDR3 is 16 residues. Per germline, CDR1 MDHEN and CDR2 SYDVKM.

The rearrangement joins TRBV9 to TRBJ2-7; no clear D. CDR3 size: 14 residues. V dropped 0 bases and J dropped 3 bases, with 10 bases sitting between them. Germline values: CDR1 SGDLS, CDR2 YYNGEE. The CDR3 DNA sequence: TGTGCCAGCAGCGTAGGGAGTTTCGGCTACGAGCAGTACTTC. Protein: CASSVGSFGYEQYF.

The V call is TRBV19, the J call TRBJ1-4; weak D call: TRBD1 (5 bases). Germline V gene lookup returns CDR1 LNHDA and CDR2 SQIVND (reference sequence). Trimming took 5 bases from V and 4 from J, leaving 14 bases between them. The CDR3 covers 15 residues. This CDR3 reads CASSARDGYNEKLFF. The CDR3 DNA is TGTGCCAGTAGTGCCCGGGACGGATATAATGAAAAACTGTTTTTT.

The CDR3 DNA reads as TGCAGCGTTGGACAGGGGAACACTGAAGCTTTCTTT. Translating it yields CSVGQGNTEAFF. This rearrangement joins TRBV29-1 to TRBJ1-1; TRBD1 matches 7 bases. Germline-derived CDR1 and CDR2 are SQVTM and ANQGSEA. CDR3 length: 12 amino acids. The J segment lost 1 base and the V segment lost 4 bases, leaving 0 bases of the junction unmatched.

By frequency in the sample, this clone is medium-sized. V and J are TRBV6-4 and TRBJ1-5; D uncertain. This CDR3 region has 13 residues. V was trimmed by 4 bases and J by 4 bases, leaving 8 bases between them. Germline assignment: CDR1 MRHNA and CDR2 SNTAGT. Written as DNA, the CDR3 is TGTGCCAGCAGTGGGGATGGGAATCAGCCCCAGCATTTT. Residues: CASSGDGNQPQHF.

This clone has only one observation. The chain carries TRBV5-1 and TRBJ1-1; D remains unclear. The CDR3 covers 15 residues. Germline V gene data show CDR1 as SGHRS and CDR2 as YFSETQ. Trimming took off 4 bases at V and 4 bases at J, with 17 bases between the two ends. CDR3 sequence (DNA): TGCGCCAGCAGCCCCGGACCTCTCCGACTCACTGAAGCTTTCTTT. Protein product: CASSPGPLRLTEAFF.

The CDR3: CASSEGWGESYGYTF. The CDR3 DNA follows: TGTGCCAGCAGTGAAGGATGGGGGGAGAGCTATGGCTACACCTTC. This chain uses TRBV25-1 with TRBJ1-2; tentatively, D is TRBD1 (5 bases). The V gene lost 2 bases and the J gene lost 4 bases, with 14 bases spanning the gap. The CDR3 runs 15 residues. In germline, CDR1 is MGHDK, CDR2 SYGVNS.

The chain links TRBV28 to TRBJ2-5; D perhaps matches TRBD2 (6 bases). Trimming cost V 6 bases and J 4 bases, with 12 bases left between them. This CDR3 has 13 residues. Germline V CDR1 and CDR2: MDHEN, SYDVKM. This chain's CDR3 is CASSPGGRETQYF. The DNA for the CDR3 is TGTGCCAGCAGCCCCGGGGGAAGAGAGACCCAGTACTTC.

The chain joins TRBV27 to TRBJ1-2; TRBD1 matches at 8 bases. Germline loops: CDR1 MNHEY, CDR2 SMNVEV (reference sequence). After removal of 3 bases from V and 0 bases from J, the junction contained 3 bases not matched to a gene. This CDR3 has 15 amino acids. The CDR3 reads CASSLGQATNYGYTF. The CDR3 DNA reads TGTGCCAGCAGTTTGGGACAGGCTACTAACTATGGCTACACCTTC.

The chain combines TRBV2 with TRBJ2-5; D remains unclear. V gave up 3 bases and J gave up 5 bases, with 4 bases separating them. Germline CDR1 and CDR2: SNHLY and FYNNEI. This CDR3 region has 11 residues. The DNA of the CDR3 is TGTGCCAGCAGTGAGATTGAGACCCAGTACTTC. Amino acids: CASSEIETQYF.

This chain links TRBV6-5 with TRBJ1-6, with 10 bases identical to TRBD1. This CDR3 spans 14 amino acids. Germline CDR1 MNHEY, CDR2 SVGAGI. The J segment lost 9 bases and the V segment lost 5 bases, leaving 4 bases of the junction unmatched. The CDR3 DNA follows: TGTGCCAGCAGTGAGGACAGGGGGAGTTCACCCCTCCACTTT. This sequence encodes CASSEDRGSSPLHF.

This chain connects TRBV6-1 to TRBJ1-2; weak D call: TRBD1 (6 bases). The germline V gene encodes CDR1 MNHNS and CDR2 SASEGT. The V end lost 6 bases, the J end lost 7 bases, and 15 bases lay between the germline ends. This CDR3 region has 13 residues. CDR3 sequence reads: CASSRVGAAGYTF. The CDR3 DNA reads as TGTGCCAGCAGCCGGGTGGGGGCCGCTGGCTACACCTTC.

V usage is TRBV28 and J usage is TRBJ2-7; either TRBD1 or TRBD2 may supply D (5 bases each). The length of the CDR3 is 17 residues. The V gene lost 5 bases and the J gene lost 0 bases, with 20 bases spanning the gap. CDR1 and CDR2 (germline): MDHEN, SYDVKM. CDR3: CASSLTPGTASSYEQYF. The CDR3 DNA reads TGTGCCAGCAGTCTAACGCCCGGGACGGCTAGCTCCTACGAGCAGTACTTC.

In this sample, this clone turned up once. This chain joins TRBV7-8 and TRBJ2-1; D assignment may be TRBD1 or TRBD2 (5 bases each). CDR1 is SGHVS and CDR2 is FQNEAQ in the germline V gene. CDR3 length: 15 residues. Trimming took off 5 bases at V and 8 bases at J, with 19 bases between the two ends. CDR3 sequence reads: CASSPYPGPFDEQFF. For the CDR3, the DNA is TGTGCCAGCAGCCCTTATCCGGGACCCTTCGATGAGCAGTTCTTC. The full variable domain, completed using reference TRBV7-8 and TRBJ2-1, is GAGVSQSPRYKVAKRGQDVALRCDPISGHVSLFWYQQALGQGPEFLTYFQNEAQLDKSGLPSDRFFAERPEGSVSTLKIQRTQQEDSAVYLCASSPYPGPFDEQFFGPGTRLTVL.

This clone was detected a few times. J is TRBJ2-7 and V is TRBV6-1; 9 nucleotides line up with TRBD2. The CDR3 sequence is 15 residues long. Germline CDR1 reads MNHNS; CDR2 reads SASEGT. The trim removed 2 bases at V and 5 bases at J, leaving 7 bases unmatched. The CDR3 sequence is CASSESERGDNEQYF. Here the CDR3 DNA reads TGTGCCAGCAGTGAAAGTGAGCGGGGGGATAACGAGCAGTACTTC.

The chain combines TRBV4-1 with TRBJ2-7, with D unresolved. The CDR3 length is 15 residues. Germline-derived CDR1 and CDR2 are MGHRA and YSYEKL. Trimming cost V 0 bases and J 0 bases, with 9 bases left between them. The CDR3 nucleotides are TGCGCCAGCAGCCAAGAGAGTCATGACTCCTACGAGCAGTACTTC. It yields the protein CASSQESHDSYEQYF.